Below, one TCR beta chain is given with its context. The data belong to a study of cytomegalovirus exposure and HLA in healthy donors. PCR employed 60 Vbeta and 13 Jbeta primers. This table comes from immunoSEQ multiplex PCR, and its TCRdb copy is limited to in-frame clones, with some not included. The table records hundreds of thousands of clones, 60% to 80% of them present only once. This CDR3 region has 16 residues. CDR1 and CDR2 (germline): SGHRS, YFSETQ. V shed 0 bases and J shed 0 bases, with 10 bases lying between them. This chain links TRBV5-1 with TRBJ1-5, with D hard to call. The TCR was taken from a male donor in good health and CMV-seronegative. The sample taken for sequencing was PBMCs. The CDR3 is CASSLASGGSNQPQHF. In DNA form, the CDR3 reads TGCGCCAGCAGCTTGGCTTCCGGCGGTAGCAATCAGCCCCAGCATTTT.